The entry below describes one T cell receptor (beta chain). This CDR3 contains 13 residues. Germline V gene lookup returns CDR1 DFQATT and CDR2 SNEGSKA (reference sequence). Trimming took off 6 bases at V and 5 bases at J, with 16 bases between the two ends. These data come from a study of T cells in Graves' hyperthyroidism and ophthalmopathy. The investigators amplified TCR beta CDR3 regions from RNA transcripts. A set of HTBI primers served as the primers for a first-round RT-PCR of the TCR CDR3. MiXCR, applied by TCRdb to the multiplex PCR reads, yields one record per CDR3 protein. The table has hundreds of thousands of distinct CDR3 sequences, 13% to 15% seen once; the top ten hold roughly an eighth.

The rearrangement uses TRBV20-1 and TRBJ2-5, with TRBD2 as a possible D gene (5 bases). This sequence originates from a woman aged 45 to 65 with Graves' ophthalmopathy. The material sequenced was blood. DNA of the CDR3: TGCAGTGCCCTTACGTGGGGAGCCGAGACCCAGTACTTC. Its translation: CSALTWGAETQYF.